The 15 T cell receptor beta chains in this list originate from one sample, sequenced in a study of PD-1 blockade in classical Hodgkin lymphoma. The time point here: cycle 4 day 1 (C4D1), after 6 weeks of nivolumab. With no exception, relapse followed autologous stem cell transplantation in all patients, and brentuximab vedotin exposure varied. This table comes from immunoSEQ multiplex PCR, and its TCRdb copy is limited to in-frame clones, with some not included. The sample records about 25,000 clones, 72% being singletons. The material sequenced was peripheral blood mononuclear cells (PBMCs), taken before the fourth cycle of nivolumab. The receptors were sampled from a human donor with classical Hodgkin lymphoma.

Here the CDR3 reads CASSFGAGGGSTEAFF. The CDR3 DNA reads TGTGCCAGCAGTTTTGGGGCAGGGGGTGGGAGCACTGAAGCTTTCTTT. The rearrangement joins TRBV28 to TRBJ1-1; 7 nucleotides line up with TRBD1. Germline CDR1 MDHEN, CDR2 SYDVKM. The CDR3 consists of 16 residues. Germline trimming cut 3 bases from V and 4 bases from J; bases unmatched to any gene: 11.

This sequence joins TRBV2 and TRBJ1-6; a possible D gene is TRBD1 (6 bases). Germline CDR1 SNHLY, CDR2 FYNNEI. The CDR3 is 17 residues long. Trimming stripped 6 bases from V and 0 bases from J, with 15 bases between. CDR3: CASSPAGGHSYNSPLHF. The CDR3 coding sequence is TGTGCCAGCAGCCCCGCGGGGGGGCACTCCTATAATTCACCCCTCCACTTT.

This chain joins TRBV10-3 and TRBJ2-5, with D unclear. Germline V gives CDR1 ENHRY, CDR2 SYGVKD. The CDR3 contains 13 residues. V lost 4 bases, J lost 0 bases, and 6 bases lay in between. The CDR3 sequence: CAISGGNQETQYF. In DNA form, the CDR3 reads TGTGCCATCAGTGGGGGAAACCAAGAGACCCAGTACTTC.

This chain uses TRBV10-3 with TRBJ1-1; D is possibly TRBD1 (5 bases). The V end lost 10 bases, the J end lost 4 bases, and 16 bases lay between the germline ends. Germline lookup yields CDR1 ENHRY and CDR2 SYGVKD. The CDR3 has 13 amino acids. The CDR3: CASGPGGITEAFF. Written as DNA, the CDR3 is TGTGCCAGCGGCCCCGGGGGAATCACTGAAGCTTTCTTT.

The chain is built from TRBV6-6 and TRBJ1-2; D is unresolved. V gave up 0 bases and J gave up 1 base, with 9 bases separating them. Germline CDR1 MNHNY, CDR2 SVGAGI (reference sequence). The CDR3 covers 15 residues. CDR3: CASSYSAGDNYGYTF. For the CDR3, the DNA is TGTGCCAGCAGTTACTCGGCAGGAGATAACTATGGCTACACCTTC.

The V and J genes are TRBV4-3 and TRBJ1-1; D is uncertain. The CDR3 is made up of 16 amino acids. V was pared by 0 bases and J by 1 base, with 12 bases between. Germline V gives CDR1 LGHNA, CDR2 YSLEER. For the CDR3, the DNA is TGCGCCAGCAGCCAAGAAGGAGGTGCCCAGAACACTGAAGCTTTCTTT. It yields the protein CASSQEGGAQNTEAFF.

The chain links TRBV10-2 to TRBJ1-1, with D maybe TRBD1 (5 bases). This CDR3 contains 13 residues. Trimming shortened V by 6 bases and J by 3 bases, and 11 bases separated the two germline ends. CDR1 and CDR2 (germline): WSHSY, SAAADI. Here the CDR3 DNA reads TGCGCCAGCAGGGGTCAGGGCCACACTGAAGCTTTCTTT. This sequence encodes CASRGQGHTEAFF.

This clone was recorded only once. The chain couples TRBV19 to TRBJ1-1; tentatively, D is TRBD1 (5 bases). The germline CDR1 and CDR2 sequences are LNHDA and SQIVND (reference sequence). The CDR3 contains 14 residues. V dropped 5 bases and J dropped 4 bases, with 14 bases sitting between them. The CDR3 bases are TGTGCCAGTAGTTTCGACCGGGGCCCCACTGAAGCTTTCTTT. As protein: CASSFDRGPTEAFF.

The chain joins TRBV7-6 to TRBJ2-5, with 9 positions matching TRBD2. The CDR3 is 14 residues long. J lost 5 bases, V lost 5 bases, and 6 bases had no gene match. Germline loops: CDR1 SGHVS, CDR2 FNYEAQ. The CDR3 region is CASSVLSGGETQYF. The CDR3 DNA follows: TGTGCCAGCAGCGTCCTTAGCGGGGGCGAGACCCAGTACTTC.

This chain connects TRBV6-5 to TRBJ2-7, with 8 positions matching TRBD2. After removal of 6 bases from V and 3 bases from J, the junction contained 10 bases not matched to a gene. CDR1 and CDR2 (germline): MNHEY, SVGAGI. This CDR3 comprises 15 residues. CDR3 sequence reads: CASSLTGGTHYEQYF. CDR3 coding DNA: TGTGCCAGCAGCTTAACGGGGGGGACCCACTACGAGCAGTACTTC.

The V gene is TRBV29-1, the J gene TRBJ2-6, with TRBD1 identical over 9 bases. V lost 5 bases, J lost 1 base, and 6 bases stayed unmatched. Germline CDR1 is SQVTM and CDR2 is ANQGSEA. The CDR3 has 16 amino acids. CDR3 DNA sequence: TGCAGCGTTCTGGACAGGGGCCCTTCTGGGGCCAACGTCCTGACTTTC. Translated: CSVLDRGPSGANVLTF.

This clone has a handful of counts. The rearrangement uses TRBV7-7 and TRBJ1-5; TRBD1 aligns across 9 bases. The J segment lost 5 bases and the V segment lost 6 bases, leaving 14 bases of the junction unmatched. The CDR3 is 17 amino acids. Germline CDR1 and CDR2: SSHAT and FNYEAQ (reference sequence). The DNA for the CDR3 is TGTGCCAGCAGTCTCAACAGGACAGGGGCCCCGCATCAGCCCCAGCATTTT. It is translated as CASSLNRTGAPHQPQHF. Looking up the rest from reference TRBV7-7 and TRBJ1-5 gives the full variable domain: GAGVSQSPRYKVTKRGQDVTLRCDPISSHATLYWYQQALGQGPEFLTYFNYEAQPDKSGLPSDRFSAERPEGSISTLTIQRTEQRDSAMYRCASSLNRTGAPHQPQHFGDGTRLSIL.

The chain joins TRBV10-3 to TRBJ2-7; D could derive from TRBD1 or TRBD2 (5 bases each). Germline CDR1 reads ENHRY; CDR2 reads SYGVKD. The CDR3 runs to 11 residues. V was pared by 2 bases and J by 12 bases, with 11 bases between. The CDR3 sequence: CAISEGGVWYV. CDR3 nucleotides: TGTGCCATCAGTGAGGGGGGAGTTTGGTACGTC.

The chain links TRBV28 to TRBJ1-2; D not certain. The V end lost 1 base, the J end lost 1 base, and 7 bases lay between the germline ends. This CDR3 has 14 amino acids. Germline V gene lookup returns CDR1 MDHEN and CDR2 SYDVKM. The CDR3 loop is CASSLSGSNYGYTF. DNA of the CDR3: TGTGCCAGCAGTTTATCGGGCAGTAACTATGGCTACACCTTC.

This clone has more than one count but fewer than ten. The rearrangement joins TRBV7-9 to TRBJ1-5; TRBD1 is a possible D gene (5 bases). The V gene's germline CDR1 is SEHNR and CDR2 FQNEAQ (reference sequence). This CDR3 comprises 13 residues. Trimming cost V 5 bases and J 3 bases, with 8 bases left between them. CDR3 sequence (DNA): TGTGCCAGCAGCGGGGCCTCCAATCAGCCCCAGCATTTT. It translates to CASSGASNQPQHF.